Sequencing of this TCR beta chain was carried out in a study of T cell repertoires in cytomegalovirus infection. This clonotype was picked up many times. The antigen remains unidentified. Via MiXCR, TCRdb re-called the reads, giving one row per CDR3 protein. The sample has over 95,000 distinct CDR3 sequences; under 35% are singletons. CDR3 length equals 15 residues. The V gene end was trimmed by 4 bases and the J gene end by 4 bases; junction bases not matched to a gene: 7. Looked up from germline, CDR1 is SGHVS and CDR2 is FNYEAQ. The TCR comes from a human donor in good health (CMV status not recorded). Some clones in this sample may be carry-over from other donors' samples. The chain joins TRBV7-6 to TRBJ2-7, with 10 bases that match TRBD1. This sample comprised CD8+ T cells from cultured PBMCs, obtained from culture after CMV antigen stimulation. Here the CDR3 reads CASSSGQGGRYEQYF. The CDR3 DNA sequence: TGTGCCAGCAGCTCTGGACAGGGGGGTCGGTACGAGCAGTACTTC.